This TCR beta chain was observed in a study of blood T cell repertoires in COVID-19. Background on the study: Collection of acute and convalescent COVID-19 samples took place in the United States, Italy and Spain. T cells, B-cell-depleted T cells, or PBMCs provided the cDNA or gDNA that served as material.

Trimming took 4 bases from V and 4 from J, leaving 11 bases between them. Germline values: CDR1 MNHEY, CDR2 SVGAGI. The CDR3 sequence is 14 residues long. In the authors' workflow: Reference gene primers were amplified, and this amplification served to estimate nucleated cell counts. Using immunoSEQ multiplex PCR, the repertoire was profiled, and TCRdb retains in-frame clones only, with some absent. V, J and clone size reflect that table, while D and trimming were determined from the DNA. The data contain about 120,000 clones, roughly 87% of them singletons. This clone has just one count. The receptor was derived from a human donor in a cohort sampled during active COVID-19. The rearrangement joins TRBV6-5 to TRBJ1-5; D possibly corresponds to TRBD1 (5 bases). The sequenced sample consisted of peripheral blood. This chain's CDR3 is CASSSGHPNQPQHF. DNA of the CDR3: TGTGCCAGCAGTTCCGGACATCCTAATCAGCCCCAGCATTTT.